This T cell receptor (beta chain) stems from a study of liver allograft versus peripheral blood T cells. Background on the study: Transplanted-liver and recipient peripheral blood T cell receptor repertoires were compared.

Study results and caveats: Reportedly, liver allograft T cell receptor repertoires differed from peripheral blood ones.

Relative to its sample, this clonotype is medium-sized (0.01 to 0.1%). Its antigen remains unidentified. TCRdb analysed the reads with MiXCR anew, one entry per CDR3 protein. The sample contains some 3,500 distinct CDR3 sequences, approximately 16% of which appear only once. V lost 0 bases to trimming and J lost 8 bases, with 8 bases between them. The germline V gene has CDR1 MNHNY and CDR2 SVGAGI (reference sequence). The CDR3 contains 14 residues. The chain links TRBV6-6 to TRBJ1-6; tentatively, D is TRBD1 (5 bases). This TCR was recovered from a human patient who had a liver transplant. Some T cells may have originated in the graft donor. CDR3 nucleotide sequence: TGTGCCAGCAGTTACTCGGGAGGGGATTCACCCCTCCACTTT. This encodes CASSYSGGDSPLHF.